This entry is about one T cell receptor (beta chain). CDR1 is LNHDA, CDR2 SQIVND, per germline (reference sequence). The V end was cut by 5 bases, the J end by 10 bases, with 14 bases between. This CDR3 region has 12 residues. Participants were aged about 18 to 89 years from 20 to 30 US areas. Cohort 3 donors counted as recovered after two negative PCRs, clearance, or resolved symptoms. The sample belongs to a study of blood T cell repertoires in COVID-19. Overall study: The origin of the acute and convalescent COVID-19 samples was the United States, Italy and Spain.

Profiled with immunoSEQ multiplex PCR; TCRdb holds only in-frame clones, not every one. The sample lists approximately 200,000 clones; about 84% were seen once. The source material was PBMCs or T cells enriched from blood (not recorded which). This receptor was identified in a woman aged 30 to 39 who had recovered from COVID-19. The genes are TRBV19 and TRBJ1-2; maybe TRBD1 (6 bases). The CDR3 sequence: CASSERTDTYTF. In DNA, the CDR3 is TGTGCCAGTAGTGAACGGACAGACACCTACACCTTC.